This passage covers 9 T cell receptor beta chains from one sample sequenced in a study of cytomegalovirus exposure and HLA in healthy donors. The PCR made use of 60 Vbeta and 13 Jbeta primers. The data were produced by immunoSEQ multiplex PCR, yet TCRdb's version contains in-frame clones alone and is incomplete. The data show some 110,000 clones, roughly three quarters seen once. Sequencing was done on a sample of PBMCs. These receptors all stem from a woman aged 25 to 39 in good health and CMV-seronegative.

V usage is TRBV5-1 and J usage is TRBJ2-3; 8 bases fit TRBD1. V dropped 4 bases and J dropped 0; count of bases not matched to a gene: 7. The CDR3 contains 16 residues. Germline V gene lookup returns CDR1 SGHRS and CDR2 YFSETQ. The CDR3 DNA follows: TGCGCCAGCAGCGGGGGACAGGAAAAGAGCACAGATACGCAGTATTTT. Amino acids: CASSGGQEKSTDTQYF.

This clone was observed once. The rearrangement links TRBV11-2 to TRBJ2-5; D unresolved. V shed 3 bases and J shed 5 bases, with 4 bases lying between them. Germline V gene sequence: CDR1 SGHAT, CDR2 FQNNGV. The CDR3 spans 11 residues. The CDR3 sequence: CASSFLETQYF. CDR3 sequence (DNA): TGTGCCAGCAGCTTTCTCGAGACCCAGTACTTC.

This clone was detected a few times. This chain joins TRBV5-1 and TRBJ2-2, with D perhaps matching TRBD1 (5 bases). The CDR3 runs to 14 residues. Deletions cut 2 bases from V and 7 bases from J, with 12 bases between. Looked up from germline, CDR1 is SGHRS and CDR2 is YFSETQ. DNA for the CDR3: TGCGCCAGCAGCTTAGCCAGGGAAGGCGGGGAGCTGTTTTTT. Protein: CASSLAREGGELFF.

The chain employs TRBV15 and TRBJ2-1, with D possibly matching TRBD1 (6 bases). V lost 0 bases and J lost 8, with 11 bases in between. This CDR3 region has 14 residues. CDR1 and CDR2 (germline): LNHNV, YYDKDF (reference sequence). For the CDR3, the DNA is TGTGCCACCAGCAGAGATCACCACAGGGATGAGCAGTTCTTC. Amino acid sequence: CATSRDHHRDEQFF.

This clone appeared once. The CDR3 reads CASSERHGENTEAFF. The DNA of the CDR3 is TGTGCCAGCAGTGAAAGGCACGGGGAGAACACTGAAGCTTTCTTT. V is TRBV6-1 and J is TRBJ1-1; D uncertain. Trimming pared 2 bases from V and 1 base from J, leaving 11 bases between. Germline CDR1 MNHNS, CDR2 SASEGT. The CDR3 is made up of 15 amino acids.

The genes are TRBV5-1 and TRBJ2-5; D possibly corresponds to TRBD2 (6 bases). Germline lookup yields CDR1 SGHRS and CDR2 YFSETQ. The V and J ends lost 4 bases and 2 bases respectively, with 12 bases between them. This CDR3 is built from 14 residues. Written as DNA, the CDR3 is TGCGCCAGCAGCCCAGGGACTTTTCAAGAGACCCAGTACTTC. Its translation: CASSPGTFQETQYF.

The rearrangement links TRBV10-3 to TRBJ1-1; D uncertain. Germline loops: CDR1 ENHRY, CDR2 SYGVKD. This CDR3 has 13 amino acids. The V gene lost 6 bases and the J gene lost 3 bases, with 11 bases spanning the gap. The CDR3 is CAIREPVYTEAFF. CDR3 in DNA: TGTGCCATCAGAGAACCGGTGTACACTGAAGCTTTCTTT.

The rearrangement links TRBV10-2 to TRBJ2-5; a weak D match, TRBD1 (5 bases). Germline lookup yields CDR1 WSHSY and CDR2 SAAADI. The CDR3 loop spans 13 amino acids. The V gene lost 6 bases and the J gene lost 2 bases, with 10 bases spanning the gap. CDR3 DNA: TGCGCCAGCAGGACAGTCATTCAAGAGACCCAGTACTTC. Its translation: CASRTVIQETQYF.

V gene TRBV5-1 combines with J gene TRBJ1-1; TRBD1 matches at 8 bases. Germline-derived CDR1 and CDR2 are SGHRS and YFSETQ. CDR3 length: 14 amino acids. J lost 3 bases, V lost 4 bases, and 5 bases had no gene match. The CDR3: CASSNGQGDTEAFF. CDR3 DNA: TGCGCCAGCAGCAATGGACAGGGTGACACTGAAGCTTTCTTT.